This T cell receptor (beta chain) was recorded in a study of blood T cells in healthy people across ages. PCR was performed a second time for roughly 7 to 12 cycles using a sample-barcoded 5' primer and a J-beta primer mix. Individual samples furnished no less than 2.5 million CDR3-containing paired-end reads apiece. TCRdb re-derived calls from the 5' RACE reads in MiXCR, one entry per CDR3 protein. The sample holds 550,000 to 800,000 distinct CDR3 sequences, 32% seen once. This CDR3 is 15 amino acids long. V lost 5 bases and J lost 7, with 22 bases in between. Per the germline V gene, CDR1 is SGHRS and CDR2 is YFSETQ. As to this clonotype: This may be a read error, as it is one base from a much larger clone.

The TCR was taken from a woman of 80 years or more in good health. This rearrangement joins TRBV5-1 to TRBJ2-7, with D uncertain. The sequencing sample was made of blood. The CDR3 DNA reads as TGCGCCAGCAGTGCCGTGGTTGGTGAGTCGGATGAGCAGTACTTC. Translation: CASSAVVGESDEQYF. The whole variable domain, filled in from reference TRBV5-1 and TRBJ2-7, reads KAGVTQTPRYLIKTRGQQVTLSCSPISGHRSVSWYQQTPGQGLQFLFEYFSETQRNKGNFPGRFSGRQFSNSRSEMNVSTLELGDSALYLCASSAVVGESDEQYFGPGTRLTVT.